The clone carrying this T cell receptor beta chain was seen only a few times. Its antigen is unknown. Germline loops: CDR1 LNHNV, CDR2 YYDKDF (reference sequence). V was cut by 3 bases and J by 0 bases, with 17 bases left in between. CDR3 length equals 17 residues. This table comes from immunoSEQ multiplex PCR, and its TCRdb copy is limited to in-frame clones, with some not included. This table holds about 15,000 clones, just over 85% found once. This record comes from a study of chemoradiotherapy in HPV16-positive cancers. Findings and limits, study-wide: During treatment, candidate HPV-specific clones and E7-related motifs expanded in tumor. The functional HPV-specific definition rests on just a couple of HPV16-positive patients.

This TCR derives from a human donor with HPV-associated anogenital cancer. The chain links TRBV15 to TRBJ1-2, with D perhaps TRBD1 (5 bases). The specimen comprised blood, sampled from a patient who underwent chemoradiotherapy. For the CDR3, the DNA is TGTGCCACCAGCAGGGGCTGGGCCGGGACTCCTAACTATGGCTACACCTTC. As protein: CATSRGWAGTPNYGYTF. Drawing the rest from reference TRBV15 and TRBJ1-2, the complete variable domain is DAMVIQNPRYQVTQFGKPVTLSCSQTLNHNVMYWYQQKSSQAPKLLFHYYDKDFNNEADTPDNFQSRRPNTSFCFLDIRSPGLGDTAMYLCATSRGWAGTPNYGYTFGSGTRLTVV.